This T cell receptor (beta chain) was recovered during a study of T-cell reconstitution after alpha-beta-depleted transplantation in children. The TCRbeta library was prepared with unique molecular identifiers. A single record per CDR3 protein comes from TCRdb applying MiXCR to the PCR reads. The sample lists some 830,000 distinct CDR3 sequences; about 15% were seen once. In regard to this clonotype: At one end the junction does not follow the germline gene, possibly because of a read error.

The CDR3 sequence is 15 residues long. The germline V gene has CDR1 DFQATT and CDR2 SNEGSKA (reference sequence). The chain couples TRBV20-1 to TRBJ2-7; D is unclear. This clonotype was obtained from a male patient younger than 18 who had a stem cell transplant for acute lymphoblastic leukemia, so the T cells may come from the graft donor. Sequencing used PBMCs, mostly from graft donor cells, obtained 360 days after TCRalphabeta/CD19-depleted stem cell transplant. As DNA, the CDR3 is TGCTGTGCTAGACCCCTTGCCTCCCTCACTTACGAGCAGTACTTC. Translating it yields CCARPLASLTYEQYF.